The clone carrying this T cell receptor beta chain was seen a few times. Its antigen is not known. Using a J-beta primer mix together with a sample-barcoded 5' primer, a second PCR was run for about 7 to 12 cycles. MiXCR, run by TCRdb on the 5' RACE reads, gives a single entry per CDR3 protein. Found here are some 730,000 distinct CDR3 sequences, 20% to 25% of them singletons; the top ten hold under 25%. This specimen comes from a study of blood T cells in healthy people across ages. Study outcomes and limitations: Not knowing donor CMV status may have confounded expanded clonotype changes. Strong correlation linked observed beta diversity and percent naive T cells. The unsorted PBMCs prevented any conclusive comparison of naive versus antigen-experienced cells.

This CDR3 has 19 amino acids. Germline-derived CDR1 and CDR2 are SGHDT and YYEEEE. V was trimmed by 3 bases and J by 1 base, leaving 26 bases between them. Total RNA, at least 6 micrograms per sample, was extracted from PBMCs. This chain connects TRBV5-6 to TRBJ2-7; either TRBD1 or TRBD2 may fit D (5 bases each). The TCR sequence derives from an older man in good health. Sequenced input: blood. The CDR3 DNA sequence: TGTGCCAGCAGCTCTATCTCGGGACCCGGGACGCATATTTCCTACGAGCAGTACGTC. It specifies CASSSISGPGTHISYEQYV.